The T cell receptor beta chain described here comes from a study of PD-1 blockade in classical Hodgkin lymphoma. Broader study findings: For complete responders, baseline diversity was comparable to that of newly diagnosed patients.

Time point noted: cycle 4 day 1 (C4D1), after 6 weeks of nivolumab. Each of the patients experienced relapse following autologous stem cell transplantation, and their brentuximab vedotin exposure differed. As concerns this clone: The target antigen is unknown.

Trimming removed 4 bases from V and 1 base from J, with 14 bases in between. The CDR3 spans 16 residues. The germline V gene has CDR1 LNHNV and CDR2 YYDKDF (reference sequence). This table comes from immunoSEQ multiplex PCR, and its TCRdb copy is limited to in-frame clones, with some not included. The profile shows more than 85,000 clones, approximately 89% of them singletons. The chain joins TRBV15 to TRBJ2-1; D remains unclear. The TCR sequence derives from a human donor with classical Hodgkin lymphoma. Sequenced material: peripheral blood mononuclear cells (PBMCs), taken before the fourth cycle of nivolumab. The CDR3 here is CATSTEAFSSYNEQFF. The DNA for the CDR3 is TGTGCCACCAGCACCGAGGCCTTCTCATCCTACAATGAGCAGTTCTTC.